This TCR beta chain emerged from a study of T-cell memory formation after mild COVID-19 (dated by TCRdb to 2020 to 2023). Regarding the study in general: TCR sequence clusters from the two donors were found to be largely donor specific. In a couple of donors, T-cell clones that expanded and contracted after mild COVID-19 were followed by sequencing TCRalpha and TCRbeta repertoires longitudinally. Two young, previously healthy adult volunteers made up the cohort, one male and one female. What the work shows at the level of the full study, not this receptor alone: The second-wave clones that peaked on day 37 were not confirmed to be SARS-CoV-2 specific. Some responding clones were found in pre-infection memory, which suggests that pre-existing cross-reactive memory T cells took part in the SARS-CoV-2 response. Contracting CD4+ clones turned up mainly in the CM and EM memory subsets, whereas EMRA was where CD8+ clones were enriched. Clones that contracted from day 15 to 85 showed balanced CD4/CD8 phenotypes, whereas a second wave of clones that expanded from day 15 to 37 leaned towards CD4+. The study included only a couple of mild cases, and larger cohorts that include severe cases with pre-infection samples were judged to be necessary.

Ficoll-Paque density gradient centrifugation was the method used to isolate PBMCs. This clonotype was seen ten or more times. Its antigen is still unknown. No base quality information exists; no much larger clone differs at one position. The CDR3 covers 13 residues, taking in both the cysteine and the phenylalanine. Left in the record is the CDR3 DNA by itself, 39 bases read in frame from the first base. CDR1 and CDR2, per the germline V gene, are MNHNS and SASEGT. The junction shows trimming of 0 bases on V and 9 bases on J, plus 9 bases between the germline ends. These reads were obtained on an Illumina NovaSeq 6000. TCRalpha and TCRbeta cDNA libraries were built by 5'RACE with constant-segment primers, adding sample barcodes and unique molecular identifiers. RNA was extracted from every sample with Trizol reagent. Libraries were amplified in two PCR steps, with a second sample barcode and Illumina TruSeq adapters added in the second step. Sequencing of libraries was performed on an Illumina NovaSeq with 2 x 150 bp paired-end reads. As for the authors' bioinformatics: Demultiplexing of reads and collapsing into UMI-guided consensus sequences were performed with migec v1.2.7. With mixcr v2.1.11, UMI consensuses were aligned to TRA and TRB V and J templates and assembled into clonotypes. A clonotype was counted as expanded or contracted only if both edgeR and NoisET called the change significant, with noise models trained on biological replicates. For edgeR calls, the thresholds were a false discovery rate-adjusted p below 0.01 and a log2 fold-change of 1. As an exploratory analysis of dynamics, PCA with hierarchical clustering was applied to max-normalized trajectories of the 1000 most abundant clonotypes. Separately sequenced CD4+ and CD8+ repertoires were used to assign a CD4 or CD8 phenotype to each responding clone. TCRdb reran the public reads through fastp at Q25 and MiXCR, keeping productive beta chains. Every distinct CDR3 protein forms one entry, paired with its most common genes and DNA. The V and J calls here are based on TCRdb, not the publication. This sample lists over 350,000 distinct CDR3 sequences; approximately 16% were detected once. About 22% of the sample belongs to the ten largest clones.

The receptor's source is a man aged 18 to 30 who had mild COVID-19 (a few samples of this study predate the infection). The sample titles of this study are shuffled in the database, so cell type and time point are left out; the donor was told from shared clones. The specimen was PBMCs or a T cell subset sorted from them (not recorded which). The sequence links TRBV6-1 to TRBJ1-5; possibly the D gene is TRBD1, per 6 matching bases. The base sequence is TGTGCCAGCAGTGAAGCGACAGGATCGCCCCAGCATTTT. Translated, this is CASSEATGSPQHF.